A single sample gave rise to the 5 T cell receptor beta chains below, sequenced in a study of blood T cell repertoires in COVID-19. Clones were sequenced by immunoSEQ multiplex PCR, and TCRdb holds only the in-frame ones, with some missing. The data contain approximately 21,000 clones, around 70% of them seen just once; the ten biggest clones take up roughly 20%. The sample taken for sequencing was peripheral blood. The receptor set was obtained from a human donor in a cohort sampled during active or convalescent COVID-19.

The chain links TRBV5-4 to TRBJ1-2; 11 bases map to TRBD1. Germline CDR1 reads SGHNT; CDR2 reads YYREEE (reference sequence). Germline trimming cut 1 base from V and 4 bases from J; bases unmatched to any gene: 9. The CDR3 is 17 residues long. The CDR3 is CASSLYSAGTGGYGYTF. The CDR3, as DNA: TGTGCCAGCAGCTTGTACTCAGCCGGGACAGGGGGCTATGGCTACACCTTC.

This clone appeared a few times. The gene calls are TRBV27 and TRBJ1-3; possibly TRBD1 for D (6 bases). CDR3 length equals 15 residues. From germline, CDR1 is MNHEY and CDR2 SMNVEV (reference sequence). V shed 6 bases and J shed 4 bases, with 16 bases lying between them. The CDR3 loop reads CASRSTGFTGNTIYF. As DNA, the CDR3 is TGTGCCAGCAGATCTACAGGGTTCACCGGAAACACCATATATTTT.

V and J are TRBV19 and TRBJ1-1, with a weak D call TRBD1 (5 bases). CDR1 LNHDA and CDR2 SQIVND come from the germline V gene (reference sequence). CDR3 length: 14 amino acids. V gave up 7 bases and J gave up 8 bases, with 20 bases separating them. Here the CDR3 DNA reads TGTGCCAGTACCACCGTTGTCTTTAAGGGGGAAGCTTTCTTT. It translates to CASTTVVFKGEAFF.

This clone is labeled as medium-sized. The CDR3 nucleotides are TGTGCCAGCAGTTTTTTTGCGGGCACTAATGAAAAACTGTTTTTT. This encodes CASSFFAGTNEKLFF. The chain combines TRBV28 with TRBJ1-4; D not resolved. Germline V gene data show CDR1 as MDHEN and CDR2 as SYDVKM. The CDR3 sequence is 15 residues long. Trimming removed 3 bases at V and 2 bases at J, with 10 bases between. Drawing the rest from reference TRBV28 and TRBJ1-4, the complete variable domain is DVKVTQSSRYLVKRTGEKVFLECVQDMDHENMFWYRQDPGLGLRLIYFSYDVKMKEKGDIPEGYSVSREKKERFSLILESASTNQTSMYLCASSFFAGTNEKLFFGSGTQLSVL.

V is TRBV12-5 and J is TRBJ2-6, with 9 bases matching TRBD1. Trimming removed 7 bases from V and 0 bases from J; junction bases left unmatched: 10. The CDR3 has 18 residues. Germline V gene sequence: CDR1 LGHNT, CDR2 FRNRAP. This CDR3 is CASAPGTGSSSGANVLTF. In nucleotides, the CDR3 is TGTGCTAGTGCCCCCGGGACAGGGAGTTCCTCTGGGGCCAACGTCCTGACTTTC.